These 21 T cell receptor beta chains originate from one sample sequenced in a study of early T cells in non-severe SARS-CoV-2 infection. TCRdb used MiXCR to reprocess the 5' RACE reads, holding one entry per CDR3 protein. The sample holds around 61,000 distinct CDR3 sequences, 10% to 12% seen once. The sample taken for sequencing was whole blood. The source of these receptors is an adult who was a healthcare worker with PCR-confirmed SARS-CoV-2 infection or an uninfected control (not recorded which).

This clonotype was counted between two and nine times. CDR3 in DNA: TGCAGTGCTGGCGCCGGGACAGGGGGTAACTATGGCTACACCTTC. Amino acids: CSAGAGTGGNYGYTF. The rearrangement links TRBV20-1 to TRBJ1-2; 11 bases agree with TRBD1. Germline trimming cut 5 bases from V and 1 base from J; bases unmatched to any gene: 6. This CDR3 has 15 residues. Per germline, CDR1 DFQATT and CDR2 SNEGSKA (reference sequence).

This clonotype was recorded many times. The J gene is TRBJ2-7, the V gene TRBV6-6; TRBD1 might be the D (6 bases). CDR1 is MNHNY and CDR2 is SVGAGI in the germline V gene (reference sequence). Trimming took 2 bases from V and 4 from J, leaving 15 bases between them. The CDR3 covers 15 residues. CDR3 sequence: CASSYGQGLRYEQYF. The CDR3 nucleotides read TGTGCCAGCAGTTACGGGCAGGGGCTGAGGTACGAGCAGTACTTC.

CDR3 protein: CASSHWTGVIENIQYF. CDR3 nucleotide sequence: TGTGCCAGCAGCCACTGGACAGGGGTAATCGAAAACATTCAGTACTTC. The V and J genes are TRBV11-2 and TRBJ2-4, with TRBD1 matching 9 bases. Germline V gene data show CDR1 as SGHAT and CDR2 as FQNNGV. The CDR3 is 16 residues long. Trimming at V came to 5 bases and at J to 5 bases, leaving 10 bases not matched to a gene.

To note about this clonotype: This may be a read error, as it is one base from a much larger clone. The V call is TRBV30, the J call TRBJ2-3; 11 bases map to TRBD2. Unmatched junction bases numbered 12, after V lost 5 bases and J lost 2 bases. The length of the CDR3 is 17 residues. Per the germline V gene, CDR1 is GTSNPN and CDR2 is SVGIG (reference sequence). The CDR3 nucleotides read TGTGCCTGGTCCGCCGAACTAGCGGGGGCCCCCACAGATACGCAGTATTTT. This translates into CAWSAELAGAPTDTQYF.

The chain uses TRBV2 and TRBJ2-6; 9 bases fit TRBD1. The CDR3 is 17 amino acids. Unmatched junction bases numbered 7, after V lost 5 bases and J lost 2 bases. Germline loops: CDR1 SNHLY, CDR2 FYNNEI. CDR3 sequence reads: CASSTPRDRAGANVLTF. In DNA, the CDR3 is TGTGCCAGCAGTACCCCCCGGGACAGGGCTGGGGCCAACGTCCTGACTTTC.

This clonotype was seen at least ten times. The chain recombines TRBV7-9 with TRBJ2-7; D ambiguous. The germline V gene has CDR1 SEHNR and CDR2 FQNEAQ (reference sequence). V was trimmed by 5 bases and J by 4 bases, leaving 12 bases between them. The CDR3 runs to 13 residues. DNA for the CDR3: TGTGCCAGCAGCATGGCCGGGCGGTACGAGCAGTACTTC. Its translation is CASSMAGRYEQYF.

This chain links TRBV7-8 with TRBJ2-5; 10 nucleotides align to TRBD2. V shed 1 base, J shed 3 bases, and the junction held 5 bases outside the gene matches. Germline values: CDR1 SGHVS, CDR2 FQNEAQ. The CDR3 has 16 amino acids. For the CDR3, the DNA is TGTGCCAGCAGCTTAGAGGAAACTAGCGGGGAAGAGACCCAGTACTTC. Protein sequence: CASSLEETSGEETQYF. Full variable domain (missing parts from reference TRBV7-8 and TRBJ2-5): GAGVSQSPRYKVAKRGQDVALRCDPISGHVSLFWYQQALGQGPEFLTYFQNEAQLDKSGLPSDRFFAERPEGSVSTLKIQRTQQEDSAVYLCASSLEETSGEETQYFGPGTRLLVL.

The J gene is TRBJ2-3, the V gene TRBV27; no definite D call. CDR3 size: 16 residues. Germline assignment: CDR1 MNHEY and CDR2 SMNVEV (reference sequence). V was cut by 0 bases and J by 4 bases, with 14 bases left in between. The CDR3 protein is CASSLSTPLGADTQYF. In DNA, the CDR3 is TGTGCCAGCAGTTTATCGACCCCCCTTGGCGCAGATACGCAGTATTTT.

This clonotype was seen a few times. The genes are TRBV7-6 and TRBJ1-1; possible D gene TRBD1, 6 bases. V lost 7 bases and J lost 1, with 13 bases in between. CDR3 length: 14 amino acids. Germline-derived CDR1 and CDR2 are SGHVS and FNYEAQ. Here the CDR3 DNA reads TGTGCCAGCACTATGGGGGCACAGAACACTGAAGCTTTCTTT. As protein: CASTMGAQNTEAFF.

The CDR3 nucleotides read TGTGCCAGCAGGACCCGGGAGGGGGCCTCCTACGAGCAGTACTTC. This codes for CASRTREGASYEQYF. This sequence joins TRBV6-5 and TRBJ2-7, with a possible D match to TRBD2 (8 bases). The length of the CDR3 is 15 residues. Trimming cost V 6 bases and J 0 bases, with 15 bases left between them. Germline loops: CDR1 MNHEY, CDR2 SVGAGI.

This clonotype was detected many times. The chain joins TRBV19 to TRBJ2-7; 10 bases line up with TRBD1. Germline trimming cut 6 bases from V and 0 bases from J; bases unmatched to any gene: 5. Germline-derived CDR1 and CDR2 are LNHDA and SQIVND (reference sequence). The CDR3 consists of 15 residues. DNA for the CDR3: TGTGCCAGTAGCCAGGGACAGGGGAGCTCCTACGAGCAGTACTTC. Encoded protein: CASSQGQGSSYEQYF.

This clonotype has ten or more counts. The chain employs TRBV20-1 and TRBJ1-1; D call uncertain. The CDR3 loop spans 11 amino acids. Germline lookup yields CDR1 DFQATT and CDR2 SNEGSKA (reference sequence). Trimming left V 5 bases short and J 4 bases short, with 8 bases between. CDR3 DNA: TGCAGTGCTGGGGAAGGCACTGAAGCTTTCTTT. This codes for CSAGEGTEAFF.

The table lists this clonotype with a few counts. The rearrangement uses TRBV20-1 and TRBJ1-1; TRBD1 matches at 12 bases. This CDR3 region has 15 residues. V dropped 3 bases and J dropped 6; count of bases not matched to a gene: 8. CDR1 and CDR2 from the germline V gene are DFQATT and SNEGSKA (reference sequence). CDR3: CSASNPGTGGPEAFF. CDR3 sequence (DNA): TGCAGTGCTAGTAACCCCGGGACAGGGGGCCCTGAAGCTTTCTTT.

This clonotype was recorded many times. V usage is TRBV4-3 and J usage is TRBJ1-6; D unclear. Germline V CDR1 and CDR2: LGHNA, YSLEER. Trimming stripped 0 bases from V and 0 bases from J, with 6 bases between. The CDR3 contains 16 residues. The CDR3 sequence: CASSQEHSSYNSPLHF. The CDR3 DNA reads TGCGCCAGCAGCCAAGAGCACAGCTCCTATAATTCACCCCTCCACTTT.

This clonotype was recorded at least ten times. The chain uses TRBV6-1 and TRBJ2-1; possibly TRBD1 for D (6 bases). The CDR3 is 14 amino acids. In germline, CDR1 is MNHNS, CDR2 SASEGT. Trimming took off 7 bases at V and 2 bases at J, with 12 bases between the two ends. The DNA of the CDR3 is TGTGCCAGCACCCAACAGGGCCCCTACAATGAGCAGTTCTTC. This translates into CASTQQGPYNEQFF.

This clonotype occurred many times. The chain links TRBV12-5 to TRBJ2-2; D possibly corresponds to TRBD2 (5 bases). This CDR3 has 14 amino acids. Trimming took off 5 bases at V and 7 bases at J, with 14 bases between the two ends. The germline CDR1 and CDR2 sequences are LGHNT and FRNRAP. CDR3 protein: CASGPDIAFGELFF. In nucleotides, the CDR3 is TGTGCTAGTGGTCCGGATATAGCGTTCGGGGAGCTGTTTTTT.

This clonotype was counted ten times or more. This chain connects TRBV6-2 or TRBV6-3 to TRBJ2-7; possible D gene TRBD2, 5 bases. The V and J ends lost 8 bases and 3 bases respectively, with 8 bases between them. CDR1 is MNHEY and CDR2 is SVGEGT in the germline V gene. The CDR3 runs to 11 residues. The CDR3 sequence: CASARDYEQYF. The CDR3 DNA follows: TGTGCCAGCGCCCGGGACTACGAGCAGTACTTC.

This clonotype appeared a few times. V is TRBV6-2 or TRBV6-3 and J is TRBJ1-6; 7 nucleotides agree with TRBD1. CDR3 size: 15 residues. CDR1 and CDR2 (germline): MNHEY, SVGEGT. J gave up 7 bases and V 4 bases, and 7 bases lay outside the gene matches. The CDR3 DNA follows: TGTGCCAGCAGTTTTAGCGGCAGGGGGAATTCACCCCTCCACTTT. It codes for CASSFSGRGNSPLHF.

This clonotype was seen at least ten times. The genes are TRBV20-1 and TRBJ2-5; the match to TRBD2 covers 8 bases. This CDR3 comprises 15 residues. The germline gives CDR1 DFQATT, CDR2 SNEGSKA (reference sequence). The V segment lost 5 bases and the J segment 1 base; nucleotides outside the gene matches: 9. CDR3 loop: CSAAVGRGAQETQYF. The CDR3 nucleotides are TGCAGTGCTGCCGTGGGGCGGGGGGCCCAAGAGACCCAGTACTTC.

The V call is TRBV6-5, the J call TRBJ2-3, with 11 bases identical to TRBD1. Germline-derived CDR1 and CDR2 are MNHEY and SVGAGI. This CDR3 has 16 amino acids. The ends lost 5 bases at V and 6 bases at J; junction bases unmatched: 10. CDR3 amino acids: CASSNQDRGPWDTQYF. The CDR3 DNA sequence: TGTGCCAGCAGTAACCAGGACAGGGGGCCATGGGATACGCAGTATTTT.

This clonotype was seen at least ten times. The chain links TRBV5-6 to TRBJ2-3, with TRBD1 identical over 9 bases. V gave up 5 bases and J gave up 3 bases; unmatched junction bases: 7. Germline assignment: CDR1 SGHDT and CDR2 YYEEEE. CDR3 length: 15 residues. The CDR3 region has the DNA TGTGCCAGCAGGGTACCGGGACAGGGAACAGATACGCAGTATTTT. Amino acids: CASRVPGQGTDTQYF.